Following are 10 T cell receptor beta chains from one sample sequenced in a study of beta chain features in type 1 diabetes (dated 2018 in TCRdb). What the work shows at the level of the full study, not this receptor alone: A moderate but significant shortening of TCRB CDR3 length was observed in type 1 diabetes patients in all four CD4+ subsets.

Library construction relied on the immunoSEQ multiplex PCR assay. The High Capacity cDNA Reverse Transcription Kit was used to reverse transcribe all of the isolated RNA, meaning that expressed TCRB transcripts were what got sequenced. TCRdb limited this immuneACCESS table to in-frame rearrangements with V and J called. A share of clones is missing; checked studies link under half to unresolved V genes, and the rest is unexplained. In all, the sample holds some 360,000 clones, and 9.6% of those were seen once. The ten largest account for approximately 0.55% of the sample. Which antigens these TCRs recognize remains unknown. Input material: central memory CD4+ T cells from blood. The receptors shown here come from a man aged 25 to 40 with type 1 diabetes.

Regarding this clone: The same CDR3 arises from other DNA sequences in this sample as well. The chain has TRBV29-1 and TRBJ2-5, with no clear D. Between the trimmed V and J ends, which lost 4 bases and 3 bases, there was a span of 9 bases. In germline, CDR1 is SQVTM, CDR2 ANQGSEA. The CDR3 sequence is 12 residues long. CDR3 coding DNA: TGCAGCGTTGGTTCCTCAGAAGAGACCCAGTACTTC. Residues: CSVGSSEETQYF. Full variable domain (remainder filled in from reference TRBV29-1 and TRBJ2-5): SAVISQKPSRDICQRGTSLTIQCQVDSQVTMMFWYRQQPGQSLTLIATANQGSEATYESGFVIDKFPISRPNLTFSTLTVSNMSPEDSSIYLCSVGSSEETQYFGPGTRLLVL.

A few counts support this clone. The chain joins TRBV5-1 to TRBJ2-3, with unresolved D. CDR3 length: 16 residues. CDR1 SGHRS and CDR2 YFSETQ come from the germline V gene. Trimming shortened V by 4 bases and J by 1 base, and 16 bases separated the two germline ends. CDR3 protein: CASSPARLSGTDTQYF. The CDR3 DNA sequence: TGCGCCAGCAGCCCCGCCCGTCTCAGCGGCACAGATACGCAGTATTTT. Complete variable domain (other parts from reference TRBV5-1 and TRBJ2-3): KAGVTQTPRYLIKTRGQQVTLSCSPISGHRSVSWYQQTPGQGLQFLFEYFSETQRNKGNFPGRFSGRQFSNSRSEMNVSTLELGDSALYLCASSPARLSGTDTQYFGPGTRLTVL.

This clone was recorded many times. V is TRBV28 and J is TRBJ2-1; TRBD1 matches 7 bases. Trimming removed 6 bases from V and 7 bases from J; junction bases left unmatched: 6. This CDR3 is 13 amino acids long. Germline CDR1 is MDHEN and CDR2 is SYDVKM. CDR3 bases: TGTGCCAGCAGGACAGGGAATTCAAATGAGCAGTTCTTC. Its translation is CASRTGNSNEQFF. The variable domain in full, completed from reference TRBV28 and TRBJ2-1, reads DVKVTQSSRYLVKRTGEKVFLECVQDMDHENMFWYRQDPGLGLRLIYFSYDVKMKEKGDIPEGYSVSREKKERFSLILESASTNQTSMYLCASRTGNSNEQFFGPGTRLTVL.

This clone was counted between two and nine times. The chain uses TRBV27 and TRBJ2-3; the match to TRBD1 covers 9 bases. V was pared by 5 bases and J by 1 base, with 4 bases of the junction left unmatched. Germline V gene sequence: CDR1 MNHEY, CDR2 SMNVEV (reference sequence). The CDR3 covers 15 residues. CDR3 loop: CASSPYRGRTDTQYF. The CDR3 DNA reads as TGTGCCAGCAGTCCATACAGGGGGCGCACAGATACGCAGTATTTT.

V gene TRBV6-5 combines with J gene TRBJ2-3, with 7 bases that match TRBD1. Trimming removed 5 bases from V and 2 bases from J; junction bases left unmatched: 7. The V gene's germline CDR1 is MNHEY and CDR2 SVGAGI. This CDR3 contains 15 residues. The CDR3 DNA sequence: TGTGCCAGCAGTCGAACCGGGACAGCCACAGATACGCAGTATTTT. It codes for CASSRTGTATDTQYF.

The chain couples TRBV18 to TRBJ2-7; 7 bases are a match to TRBD2. The ends lost 2 bases at V and 2 bases at J; junction bases unmatched: 9. The CDR3 has 16 residues. Germline CDR1 reads KGHSH; CDR2 reads LQKENI. CDR3: CASSPNGLAATYEQYF. For the CDR3, the DNA is TGTGCCAGCTCACCAAACGGGCTAGCGGCCACCTACGAGCAGTACTTC.

Turning to this clone: The identical CDR3 is also encoded by other nucleotide sequences in the sample. The J gene is TRBJ1-4, the V gene TRBV28, with a weak D call TRBD1 (6 bases). CDR1 is MDHEN and CDR2 is SYDVKM in the germline V gene. Trimming took off 6 bases at V and 8 bases at J, with 22 bases between the two ends. The CDR3 length is 16 residues. The CDR3 DNA is TGTGCCAGCAGGGAGACAGATGGAAGAGACAGGGAAAAACTGTTTTTT. It is translated as CASRETDGRDREKLFF.

The rearrangement links TRBV5-1 to TRBJ1-1; 8 bases map to TRBD1. Trimming cost V 7 bases and J 5 bases; bases outside gene matches: 13. Per the germline V gene, CDR1 is SGHRS and CDR2 is YFSETQ. CDR3 size: 15 residues. The CDR3 sequence is CASSGQDPGGTEAFF. CDR3 in DNA: TGCGCCAGCTCGGGACAGGACCCGGGGGGTACTGAAGCTTTCTTT.

In its sample, this clone was seen many times. This chain joins TRBV5-6 and TRBJ2-1; D not resolved. The CDR3 has 15 residues. Germline CDR1 is SGHDT and CDR2 is YYEEEE. Trimming took off 0 bases at V and 3 bases at J, with 10 bases between the two ends. Written as DNA, the CDR3 is TGTGCCAGCAGCTTGGATGGACGGAGCTACAATGAGCAGTTCTTC. Translating gives CASSLDGRSYNEQFF. Full variable domain (missing parts from reference TRBV5-6 and TRBJ2-1): DAGVTQSPTHLIKTRGQQVTLRCSPKSGHDTVSWYQQALGQGPQFIFQYYEEEERQRGNFPDRFSGHQFPNYSSELNVNALLLGDSALYLCASSLDGRSYNEQFFGPGTRLTVL.

This clone was counted at least ten times. The chain joins TRBV28 to TRBJ2-3; D may be TRBD1 or TRBD2 (7 bases each). Trimming removed 1 base from V and 5 bases from J, with 13 bases in between. The CDR3 is 15 residues long. Germline lookup yields CDR1 MDHEN and CDR2 SYDVKM. CDR3 coding DNA: TGTGCCAGCAGTTTATTTAGCAGGGGGGGAGATACGCAGTATTTT. It is translated as CASSLFSRGGDTQYF.